The present T cell receptor (beta chain) was sequenced within a study of neurological immune-mediated disorders. Study results and limitations: Levels of TCR clonal expansion peaked in HTLV-1-associated myelopathy and reached their lowest in multiple sclerosis, under those of healthy controls. Private repertoires in all groups were suggested by the finding that expanded clones across subjects shared no CDR3 amino acid sequences.

The team produced cDNA through 5'RACE using 10-nucleotide random UMIs. From 15-18 subjects, each sequencing run yielded over 180 million TCR-beta sequences. TCRdb re-derived calls from the 5' RACE reads in MiXCR, one entry per CDR3 protein. The sample yields 30,000 to 40,000 distinct CDR3 sequences, over 8.5% seen once. Time point denoted: technical triplicate 1. With regard to this clonotype: Its cognate antigen is unknown. The junction departs from germline at one end; a sequencing error may be responsible.

Germline V lookup: CDR1 SGHAT, CDR2 FQNNGV. The CDR3 covers 17 residues. The origin of this receptor is a man between 60 and 75 years old with HTLV-1-associated myelopathy (HAM/TSP). V gene TRBV11-2 combines with J gene TRBJ2-1; the match to TRBD2 covers 10 bases. The sample was PBMCs. CDR3 sequence reads: CASSSRLAGSPYNEHIF. CDR3 nucleotide sequence: TGTGCCAGCAGCTCAAGACTAGCGGGTTCCCCTTACAATGAGCATATCTTC.